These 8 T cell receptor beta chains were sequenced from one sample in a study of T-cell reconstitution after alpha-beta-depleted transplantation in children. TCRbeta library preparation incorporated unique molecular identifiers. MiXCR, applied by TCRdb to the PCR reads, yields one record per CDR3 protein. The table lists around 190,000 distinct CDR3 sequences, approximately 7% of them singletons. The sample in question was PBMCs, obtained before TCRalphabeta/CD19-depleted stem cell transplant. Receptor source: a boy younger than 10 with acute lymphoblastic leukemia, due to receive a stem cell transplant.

The CDR3 DNA follows: TGTGCCAGCAGGCTAGCGGGGGGAAGCCACGAGCAGTACTTC. This gives the protein CASRLAGGSHEQYF. The rearrangement uses TRBV6-1 and TRBJ2-7, with TRBD2 identical over 11 bases. The CDR3 is 14 amino acids. Germline assignment: CDR1 MNHNS and CDR2 SASEGT. V was pared by 6 bases and J by 5 bases, with 6 bases of the junction left unmatched.

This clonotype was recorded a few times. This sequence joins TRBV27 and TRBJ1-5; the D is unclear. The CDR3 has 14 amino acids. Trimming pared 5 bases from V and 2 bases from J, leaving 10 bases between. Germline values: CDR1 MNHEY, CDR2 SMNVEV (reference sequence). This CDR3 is CASSISTGNQPQHF. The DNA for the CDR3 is TGTGCCAGCAGTATAAGTACTGGCAATCAGCCCCAGCATTTT.

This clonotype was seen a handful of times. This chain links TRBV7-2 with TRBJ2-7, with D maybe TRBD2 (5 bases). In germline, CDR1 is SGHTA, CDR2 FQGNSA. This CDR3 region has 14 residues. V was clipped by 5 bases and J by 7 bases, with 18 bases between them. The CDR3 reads CASSGRGRTLEQYF. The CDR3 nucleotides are TGTGCCAGCAGCGGGAGAGGCCGGACCTTGGAGCAGTACTTC.

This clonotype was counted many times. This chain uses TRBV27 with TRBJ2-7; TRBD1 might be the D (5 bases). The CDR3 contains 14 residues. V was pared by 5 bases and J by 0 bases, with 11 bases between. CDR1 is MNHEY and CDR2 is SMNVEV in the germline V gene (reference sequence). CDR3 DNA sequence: TGTGCCAGCAGTACTCGACAGATCTCCTACGAGCAGTACTTC. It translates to CASSTRQISYEQYF.

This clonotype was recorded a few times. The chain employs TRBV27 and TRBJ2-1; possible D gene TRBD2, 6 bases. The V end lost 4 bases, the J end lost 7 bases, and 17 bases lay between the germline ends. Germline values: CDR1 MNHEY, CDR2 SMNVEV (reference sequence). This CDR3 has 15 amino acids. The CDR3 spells CASSSSLGSGNEQFF. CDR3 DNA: TGTGCCAGCAGTTCCTCACTCGGGAGTGGGAATGAGCAGTTCTTC.

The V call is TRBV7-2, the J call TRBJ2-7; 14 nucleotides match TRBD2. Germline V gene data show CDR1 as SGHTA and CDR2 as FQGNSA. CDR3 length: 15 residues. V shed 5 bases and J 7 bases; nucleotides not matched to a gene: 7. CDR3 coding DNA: TGTGCCAGCAGCGCGGGACTAGCGGGAGTCGGAGAGCAGTACTTC. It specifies CASSAGLAGVGEQYF. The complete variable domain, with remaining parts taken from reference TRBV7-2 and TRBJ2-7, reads GAGVSQSPSNKVTEKGKDVELRCDPISGHTALYWYRQSLGQGLEFLIYFQGNSAPDKSGLPSDRFSAERTGGSVSTLTIQRTQQEDSAVYLCASSAGLAGVGEQYFGPGTRLTVT.

The CDR3 here is CASSQQTQFFVRGLQMNTEAFF. The CDR3 DNA is TGCGCCAGCAGTCAACAGACCCAGTTTTTCGTAAGGGGTCTACAAATGAACACTGAAGCTTTCTTT. This chain joins TRBV23-1 and TRBJ1-1; D possibly corresponds to TRBD1 (5 bases). TRBV23-1 is known as an ORF, though its function is uncertain. This CDR3 contains 22 residues. V was shortened by 2 bases and J by 0 bases, with 31 bases between the two germline ends.

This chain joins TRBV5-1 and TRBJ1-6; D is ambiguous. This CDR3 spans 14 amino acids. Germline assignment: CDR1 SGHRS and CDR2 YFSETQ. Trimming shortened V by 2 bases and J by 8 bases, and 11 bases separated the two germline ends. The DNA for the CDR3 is TGCGCCAGCAGCTTAACAACAGCCGATTCACCCCTCCACTTT. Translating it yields CASSLTTADSPLHF.